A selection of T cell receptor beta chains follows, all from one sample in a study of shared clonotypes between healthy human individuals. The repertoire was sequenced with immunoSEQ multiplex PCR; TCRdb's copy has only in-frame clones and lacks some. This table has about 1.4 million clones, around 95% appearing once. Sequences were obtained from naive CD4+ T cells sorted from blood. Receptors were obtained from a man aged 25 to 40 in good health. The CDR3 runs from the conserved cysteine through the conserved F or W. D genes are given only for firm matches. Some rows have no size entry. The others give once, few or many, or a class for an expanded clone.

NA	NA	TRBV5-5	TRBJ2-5	CASSFSSHQETQYF	TGTGCCAGCAGCTTTTCAAGCCACCAAGAGACCCAGTACTTC
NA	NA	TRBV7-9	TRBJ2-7	CASSSRTNSYEQYF	TGTGCCAGCAGCTCTAGGACTAACTCCTACGAGCAGTACTTC
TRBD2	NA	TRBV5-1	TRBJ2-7	CASSFGTTNYEQYF	TGCGCCAGCAGCTTCGGGACTACAAACTACGAGCAGTACTTC
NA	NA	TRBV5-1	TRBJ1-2	CASSSGTPANYGYTF	TGCGCCAGCAGCTCCGGGACCCCAGCTAACTATGGCTACACCTTC
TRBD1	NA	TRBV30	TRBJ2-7	CAWGQAGYEQYF	TGTGCGTGGGGACAGGCAGGCTACGAGCAGTACTTC
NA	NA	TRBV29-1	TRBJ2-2	CSVEGGRRTGELFF	TGCAGCGTTGAAGGTGGGAGGCGTACCGGGGAGCTGTTTTTT
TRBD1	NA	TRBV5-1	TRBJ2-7	CASSSSGTGGYEQYF	TGCGCCAGCAGCTCATCCGGGACAGGGGGGTACGAGCAGTACTTC
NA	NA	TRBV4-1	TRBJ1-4	CASSQGSGSKLFF	TGCGCCAGCAGCCAAGGTTCAGGGAGCAAACTGTTTTTT
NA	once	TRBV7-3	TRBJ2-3	CASSAGTDVYF	TGTGCCAGCAGTGCCGGGACTGACGTGTATTTT
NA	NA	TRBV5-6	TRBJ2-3	CASSLAGAWVQYF	TGTGCCAGCAGCTTGGCGGGGGCCTGGGTGCAGTATTTT
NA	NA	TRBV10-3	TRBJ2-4	CAISESGGAAKNIQYF	TGTGCCATCAGTGAGTCCGGCGGGGCCGCCAAAAACATTCAGTACTTC
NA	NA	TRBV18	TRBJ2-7	CASSVLPGDHSYEQYF	TGTGCCAGCTCCGTATTGCCAGGGGACCACTCCTACGAGCAGTACTTC
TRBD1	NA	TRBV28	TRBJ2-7	CASSLGDRGVSYEQYF	TGTGCCAGCAGTTTAGGAGACAGGGGAGTATCCTACGAGCAGTACTTC
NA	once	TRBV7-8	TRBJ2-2	CASRGSNTGELFF	TGTGCCAGCCGGGGATCGAACACCGGGGAGCTGTTTTTT
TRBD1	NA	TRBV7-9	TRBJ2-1	CASRRSGTAVREQFF	TGTGCCAGCAGGCGGTCCGGGACAGCTGTCCGGGAGCAGTTCTTC
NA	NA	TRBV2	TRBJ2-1	CASKAAAVRFF	TGTGCCAGCAAGGCGGCGGCGGTCCGGTTCTTC
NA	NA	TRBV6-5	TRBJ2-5	CASSYWQETQYF	TGTGCCAGCAGTTACTGGCAAGAGACCCAGTACTTC
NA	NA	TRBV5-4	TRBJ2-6	CASSPRGGNVLTF	TGTGCCAGCAGTCCCCGGGGAGGCAACGTCCTGACTTTC
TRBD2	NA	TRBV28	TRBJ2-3	CASSSTSGSADTQYF	TGTGCCAGCAGTTCGACTAGCGGGAGCGCAGATACGCAGTATTTT
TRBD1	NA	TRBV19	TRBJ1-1	CASSLLGQGSTEAFF	TGTGCCAGTAGTTTGCTCGGACAGGGAAGCACTGAAGCTTTCTTT
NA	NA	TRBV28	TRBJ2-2	CASRGTGGGRTGELFF	TGTGCCAGCAGAGGGACCGGAGGGGGGCGTACCGGGGAGCTGTTTTTT
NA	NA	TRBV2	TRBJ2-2	CATTWDGRNTGELFF	TGTGCCACCACCTGGGACGGAAGAAACACCGGGGAGCTGTTTTTT
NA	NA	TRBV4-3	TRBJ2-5	CASSQDLVPGGETQYF	TGCGCCAGCAGCCAAGATTTAGTACCGGGGGGCGAGACCCAGTACTTC
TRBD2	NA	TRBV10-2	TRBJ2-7	CASRNSGLAYEQYF	TGCGCCAGCAGAAACTCGGGACTAGCCTACGAGCAGTACTTC
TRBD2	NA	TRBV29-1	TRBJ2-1	CSVQGRQRTSGASGRGQFF	TGCAGCGTCCAGGGGAGACAGAGGACTAGCGGGGCCTCGGGACGGGGGCAGTTCTTC
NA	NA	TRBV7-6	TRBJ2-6	CASSPGVSSGANVLTF	TGTGCCAGCAGCCCGGGGGTGAGCTCTGGGGCCAACGTCCTGACTTTC
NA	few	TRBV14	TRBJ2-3	CASSDTLADYTDTQYF	TGTGCCAGCAGCGACACTTTAGCGGATTACACAGATACGCAGTATTTT
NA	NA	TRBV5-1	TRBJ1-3	CASSSTAISGNTIYF	TGCGCCAGCAGCTCGACAGCCATCTCTGGAAACACCATATATTTT
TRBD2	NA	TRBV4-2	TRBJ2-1	CASSPGLAGYLNNEQFF	TGTGCCAGCAGCCCCGGACTAGCGGGATATTTGAACAATGAGCAGTTCTTC
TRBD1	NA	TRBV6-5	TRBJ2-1	CASSYSRQGNNEQFF	TGTGCCAGCAGTTACTCCCGACAGGGTAATAATGAGCAGTTCTTC
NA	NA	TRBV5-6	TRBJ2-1	CASSFGTNNEQFF	TGTGCCAGCAGTTTCGGGACCAACAATGAGCAGTTCTTC
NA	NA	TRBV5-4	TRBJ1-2	CASSLPLGGEFNYGYTF	TGTGCCAGCAGCTTGCCCCTTGGAGGCGAGTTTAACTATGGCTACACCTTC
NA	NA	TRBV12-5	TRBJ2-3	CASGRPLWSGTDTQYF	TGTGCTAGTGGTCGTCCCCTTTGGTCCGGCACAGATACGCAGTATTTT
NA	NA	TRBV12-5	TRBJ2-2	CASGLVVAGRTGELFF	TGTGCTAGTGGTTTGGTAGTGGCAGGGAGAACCGGGGAGCTGTTTTTT
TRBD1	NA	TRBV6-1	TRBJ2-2	CASSGQGIGTGELFF	TGTGCCAGCAGTGGACAGGGTATAGGCACCGGGGAGCTGTTTTTT
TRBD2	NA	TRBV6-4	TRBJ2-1	CASSDSVTSGSRRQFF	TGTGCCAGCAGTGACTCGGTGACTAGCGGGAGTCGGCGGCAGTTCTTC
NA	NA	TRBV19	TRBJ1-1	CASSDQGRAVWNTEAFF	TGTGCCAGTAGTGATCAGGGGAGAGCAGTTTGGAACACTGAAGCTTTCTTT
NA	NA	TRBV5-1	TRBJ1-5	CASSPDSNQPQHF	TGCGCCAGCAGCCCGGACAGTAATCAGCCCCAGCATTTT
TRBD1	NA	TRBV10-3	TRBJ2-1	CAIRTSGTGGHATYNEQFF	TGTGCCATCAGAACGTCCGGGACAGGGGGCCACGCTACCTACAATGAGCAGTTCTTC
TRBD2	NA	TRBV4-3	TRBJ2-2	CASSQLGLAGITGELFF	TGCGCCAGCAGCCAGCTAGGACTAGCGGGGATCACCGGGGAGCTGTTTTTT
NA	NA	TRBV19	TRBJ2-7	CASSPRLNTYEQYF	TGTGCCAGTAGTCCTCGGTTAAATACCTACGAGCAGTACTTC
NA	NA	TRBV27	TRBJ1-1	CASSPLRGATEAFF	TGTGCCAGCAGTCCTCTACGGGGGGCCACTGAAGCTTTCTTT
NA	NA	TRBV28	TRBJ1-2	CASRRGGGYTF	TGTGCCAGCAGAAGGGGTGGGGGCTACACCTTC
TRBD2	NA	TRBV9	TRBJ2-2	CASSVYLAGVVAGELFF	TGTGCCAGCAGCGTATACCTAGCGGGAGTGGTCGCCGGGGAGCTGTTTTTT
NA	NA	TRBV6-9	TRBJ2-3	CASNLFPTRTDTQYF	TGTGCCAGCAACCTTTTCCCTACTCGCACAGATACGCAGTATTTT
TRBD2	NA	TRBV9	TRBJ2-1	CASSVTGGNTGYNEQFF	TGTGCCAGCAGCGTAACGGGAGGCAATACCGGCTACAATGAGCAGTTCTTC
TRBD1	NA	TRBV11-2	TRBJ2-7	CASSFLRGTGSVYEQYF	TGTGCCAGCAGCTTTCTGCGTGGGACAGGTTCGGTCTACGAGCAGTACTTC
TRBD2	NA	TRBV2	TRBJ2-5	CASSEPKLAGGGETQYF	TGTGCCAGCAGTGAACCAAAACTAGCGGGAGGGGGAGAGACCCAGTACTTC
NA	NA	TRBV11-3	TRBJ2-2	CASSLSPTWAGELFF	TGTGCCAGCAGCTTATCGCCGACGTGGGCCGGGGAGCTGTTTTTT
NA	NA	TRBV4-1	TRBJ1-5	CASSQDLGLNQPQHF	TGCGCCAGCAGCCAAGATCTGGGGCTCAATCAGCCCCAGCATTTT
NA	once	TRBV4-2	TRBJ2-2	CASSRGSDANTGELFF	TGTGCCAGCAGCCGTGGGTCCGATGCAAACACCGGGGAGCTGTTTTTT
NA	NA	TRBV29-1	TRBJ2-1	CSAPPGLPYNEQFF	TGCAGCGCCCCCCCGGGGCTCCCCTACAATGAGCAGTTCTTC